This T cell receptor (beta chain) was captured by sequencing in a study of cytomegalovirus exposure and HLA in healthy donors. Findings of the study overall: Prediction of most subjects' HLA-A and HLA-B alleles by TCR beta sequences was reportedly accurate. Some highly shared sequence variants likely arose as a pipeline artifact. High sensitivity and specificity were reportedly achieved when the classifier diagnosed cytomegalovirus status. The study dropped some indistinguishable V segments, TRBV6-2 and TRBV6-3 among them.

This clone was seen only once. The antigen remains unidentified. Vbeta (60) and Jbeta (13) primers were used in the PCR. Generated by immunoSEQ multiplex PCR, the TCRdb table keeps only in-frame clones and is missing some. There are 150,000 to 160,000 clones in the sample; roughly 82% occur only once, and under 8.5% lies in the top ten. J lost 5 bases, V lost 0 bases, and 22 bases had no gene match. This CDR3 has 21 residues. Sequencing input: PBMCs. The chain links TRBV23-1 to TRBJ2-7; 10 positions agree with TRBD1. TRBV23-1 is given ORF status, its function remaining uncertain. The clonotype was recovered from a woman aged 45-65 years in good health and CMV-seropositive. The CDR3 nucleotides are TGCGCCAGCAGTCAATCGGGAGACCGGGACAGGGGTCGATCGAGGTTAGACGAGCAGTACTTC. This translates into CASSQSGDRDRGRSRLDEQYF.